This TCR beta chain is drawn from a study of shared clonotypes between healthy human individuals. Across the study: Each donor's CD8 memory used one plate, CD8 naive two, each CD4 subset three. Notes on the study in general: Against clonotypes common to all four donors, non-shared ones had lower generation probabilities. Among the subsets, naive ones generally showed larger estimated richness than memory ones.

With regard to this clone: As yet, its antigen is unknown.

Assay used: immunoSEQ multiplex PCR; TCRdb lists only in-frame clones, some missing. The sample lists some 1.4 million clones, over 95% seen once, with about 1% in the top ten. The sequenced sample was naive CD4+ T cells sorted from blood. Subset denoted: CD45RA+ positively selected. The TCR was taken from a man younger than 45 in good health.

The CDR3 protein is CASSLQGLAGTDTQYF. The CDR3 coding sequence is TGTGCCAGCAGTCTACAGGGACTAGCGGGCACAGATACGCAGTATTTT. This rearrangement joins TRBV27 to TRBJ2-3; 11 nucleotides match TRBD2. J lost 1 base, V lost 5 bases, and 5 bases had no gene match. Germline-derived CDR1 and CDR2 are MNHEY and SMNVEV (reference sequence). CDR3 length equals 16 residues.